The T cell receptor beta chain described here comes from a study of cytotoxic CD8 clonotypes in ibrutinib-treated CLL. Findings and caveats of the study: Collection times varied between progressing and sustained-remission patients.

CDR1 and CDR2 from the germline V gene are MNHEY and SVGAGI. The CDR3 is made up of 14 amino acids. Losses at the gene ends were 6 bases for V and 9 bases for J; bases not matched to a gene: 13. Sequenced by immunoSEQ multiplex PCR; TCRdb stores in-frame clones only, minus some. The data show roughly 250,000 clones, with under 80% seen just once and 15% held by the top ten. On this clone itself: Antigen unknown.

The V gene is TRBV6-5, the J gene TRBJ2-5, with 7 bases identical to TRBD2. The clonotype originates from a human donor with chronic lymphocytic leukemia. The specimen comprised PBMCs, sampled after 24 months of ibrutinib treatment. The CDR3 DNA reads TGTGCCAGCAGCGATCAGGGTGGGGCGGGGGCCCAGTACTTC. Translated: CASSDQGGAGAQYF.